This T cell receptor (beta chain) was sequenced in a study of beta chain features in type 1 diabetes. Trimming took 5 bases from V and 4 from J; bases not matched to a gene: 3. Germline lookup yields CDR1 SGHTA and CDR2 FQGTGA. The CDR3 loop spans 14 amino acids. The sequenced template was cDNA made from the entire isolated RNA. Assay used: immunoSEQ multiplex PCR; TCRdb lists only in-frame clones, some missing. The repertoire has roughly 330,000 clones, roughly 11% of them found once; the top ten carry approximately 0.016%. This clonotype was obtained from a woman between 25 and 40 years old in good health. The chain recombines TRBV7-3 with TRBJ2-5; 11 bases are a match to TRBD2. The sample comprised naive CD4+ T cells from blood. CDR3 nucleotides: TGTGCCAGCAGCATAGCGGGAGGGGGAGAGACCCAGTACTTC. Its protein product is CASSIAGGGETQYF. Full variable domain (remainder filled in from reference TRBV7-3 and TRBJ2-5): GAGVSQTPSNKVTEKGKYVELRCDPISGHTALYWYRQSLGQGPEFLIYFQGTGAADDSGLPNDRFFAVRPEGSVSTLKIQRTERGDSAVYLCASSIAGGGETQYFGPGTRLLVL.